The 15 T cell receptor beta chains below were found in one sample sequenced in a study of high-grade serous ovarian cancer treatment subgroups (dated by TCRdb to about 2021). Tumor samples were obtained before definitive surgery or chemotherapy. Library construction relied on the immunoSEQ multiplex PCR assay. Held by TCRdb, this immuneACCESS table contains in-frame sequences only and omits some clones. Under half of the omission traces to an unresolved V gene where checked; the cause of the rest is unknown. The sample table contains roughly 2,200 clones; only one count was recorded for roughly 70% of them. The top ten hold roughly an eighth of the sample. Sequencing was done on a sample of tumor tissue. Receptors were obtained from a human donor with high-grade serous ovarian cancer.

The chain uses TRBV25-1 and TRBJ2-2, with D possibly matching TRBD1 (5 bases). CDR3 length: 14 amino acids. Germline lookup yields CDR1 MGHDK and CDR2 SYGVNS. The germline V and J ends were trimmed by 3 bases and 1 base, with 6 bases remaining between them. The CDR3 is CASSEGQNTGELFF. Written as DNA, the CDR3 is TGTGCCAGCAGTGAGGGGCAGAACACCGGGGAGCTGTTTTTT.

This clone has more than one count but fewer than ten. V usage is TRBV6-6 and J usage is TRBJ1-6; 7 bases fit TRBD1. CDR3 length equals 15 residues. J was trimmed by 2 bases and V by 4 bases; bases with no gene match: 2. The germline V gene encodes CDR1 MNHNY and CDR2 SVGAGI (reference sequence). CDR3 loop: CASSSDRAYNSPLHF. The DNA of the CDR3 is TGTGCCAGCAGTTCCGACAGGGCCTATAATTCACCCCTCCACTTT.

J is TRBJ2-3 and V is TRBV7-9; no clear D. The CDR3 runs 16 residues. Germline CDR1 is SEHNR and CDR2 is FQNEAQ (reference sequence). V dropped 4 bases and J dropped 2 bases, with 16 bases sitting between them. The CDR3 is CASSYLGRALTDTQYF. CDR3 coding DNA: TGTGCCAGCAGCTACCTGGGAAGGGCCCTCACAGATACGCAGTATTTT. Full variable domain (remainder filled in from reference TRBV7-9 and TRBJ2-3): DTGVSQNPRHKITKRGQNVTFRCDPISEHNRLYWYRQTLGQGPEFLTYFQNEAQLEKSRLLSDRFSAERPKGSFSTLEIQRTEQGDSAMYLCASSYLGRALTDTQYFGPGTRLTVL.

The gene calls are TRBV7-9 and TRBJ2-7; D remains unclear. Between the trimmed V and J ends, which lost 1 base and 8 bases, there was a span of 6 bases. The germline CDR1 and CDR2 sequences are SEHNR and FQNEAQ (reference sequence). The CDR3 extends over 11 amino acids. CDR3 loop: CASSLGGKQYF. For the CDR3, the DNA is TGTGCCAGCAGCTTAGGAGGAAAGCAGTACTTC. Using reference TRBV7-9 and TRBJ2-7 for the parts outside the CDR3, the full variable domain is DTGVSQNPRHKITKRGQNVTFRCDPISEHNRLYWYRQTLGQGPEFLTYFQNEAQLEKSRLLSDRFSAERPKGSFSTLEIQRTEQGDSAMYLCASSLGGKQYFGPGTRLTVT.

This clone is large (0.1 to 1%). The chain is built from TRBV4-3 and TRBJ2-2; 7 bases are a match to TRBD2. The V gene end was trimmed by 6 bases and the J gene end by 6 bases; junction bases not matched to a gene: 7. The CDR3 totals 14 residues. Germline V gene lookup returns CDR1 LGHNA and CDR2 YSLEER. CDR3 residues: CASRPSAGAGELFF. The CDR3 region has the DNA TGCGCCAGCAGGCCAAGTGCGGGGGCCGGGGAGCTGTTTTTT.

The chain combines TRBV15 with TRBJ1-1, with 7 bases aligning to TRBD1. This CDR3 spans 12 amino acids. The ends lost 0 bases at V and 9 bases at J; junction bases unmatched: 1. Germline values: CDR1 LNHNV, CDR2 YYDKDF (reference sequence). The CDR3: CATSRDRGKAFF. In DNA form, the CDR3 reads TGTGCCACCAGCAGAGACAGGGGGAAAGCTTTCTTT.

The sample holds a few counts of this clone. The gene calls are TRBV29-1 and TRBJ2-7; 9 nucleotides match TRBD1. J lost 3 bases, V lost 3 bases, and 3 bases had no gene match. CDR1 and CDR2 (germline): SQVTM, ANQGSEA. This CDR3 spans 13 amino acids. CDR3 sequence (DNA): TGCAGCGTTGATTGGGGACAGGGCTACGAGCAGTACTTC. Amino acid sequence: CSVDWGQGYEQYF.

The V gene is TRBV27, the J gene TRBJ2-3; D unresolved. Trimming left V 5 bases short and J 0 bases short, with 9 bases between. CDR3 length: 14 residues. Germline CDR1 MNHEY, CDR2 SMNVEV (reference sequence). The CDR3 sequence is CASSRPPSTDTQYF. CDR3 nucleotide sequence: TGTGCCAGCAGTCGTCCCCCAAGCACAGATACGCAGTATTTT.

The chain couples TRBV5-1 to TRBJ2-5; no reliable D call. With 4 bases removed from V and 2 bases from J, the gap between germline ends came to 12 bases. The CDR3 has 14 amino acids. In germline, CDR1 is SGHRS, CDR2 YFSETQ. CDR3 nucleotides: TGCGCCAGCAGCCCGGACCGGAGTCAAGAGACCCAGTACTTC. It specifies CASSPDRSQETQYF.

The chain recombines TRBV9 with TRBJ1-4; D unresolved. CDR3 length: 14 amino acids. Germline V lookup: CDR1 SGDLS, CDR2 YYNGEE. The germline V and J ends were trimmed by 4 bases and 13 bases, with 20 bases remaining between them. CDR3 region: CASSLGVGSPSLFF. The CDR3, as DNA: TGTGCCAGCAGCCTTGGGGTAGGGAGTCCTTCACTGTTTTTT.

This clone appeared once. CDR3 sequence reads: CASRYRMGPLDTQYF. CDR3 coding DNA: TGTGCCAGCAGGTATAGGATGGGTCCATTAGATACGCAGTATTTT. The chain carries TRBV7-2 and TRBJ2-3; D gene ambiguous. V lost 6 bases and J lost 5, with 18 bases in between. The germline V gene encodes CDR1 SGHTA and CDR2 FQGNSA. The CDR3 totals 15 residues.

V gene TRBV6-5 combines with J gene TRBJ1-4; TRBD1 is a possible D gene (5 bases). Germline CDR1 reads MNHEY; CDR2 reads SVGAGI. V was cut by 6 bases and J by 0 bases, with 11 bases left in between. The CDR3 extends over 15 amino acids. CDR3 in DNA: TGTGCCAGCAGCCGCGACAGAGCAACTAATGAAAAACTGTTTTTT. Translation: CASSRDRATNEKLFF.

The table lists this clone with a few counts. The genes are TRBV29-1 and TRBJ2-5; TRBD2 matches 7 bases. With 3 bases clipped from V and 2 bases from J, the junction kept 9 bases outside the gene matches. The germline V gene encodes CDR1 SQVTM and CDR2 ANQGSEA. The CDR3 totals 15 residues. CDR3 sequence (DNA): TGCAGCGTTGAGGGGGGGATCGGGGCTCAAGAGACCCAGTACTTC. It specifies CSVEGGIGAQETQYF.

The rearrangement links TRBV28 to TRBJ2-5, with D perhaps TRBD2 (5 bases). Trimming removed 3 bases from V and 5 bases from J, with 10 bases in between. Germline V gene data show CDR1 as MDHEN and CDR2 as SYDVKM. This CDR3 spans 13 amino acids. The CDR3 sequence is CASSLGVEETQYF. The CDR3 DNA sequence: TGTGCCAGCAGTTTGGGAGTTGAGGAGACCCAGTACTTC.

The rearrangement joins TRBV13 to TRBJ1-4; TRBD1 might be the D (6 bases). Germline V lookup: CDR1 PRHDT, CDR2 FYEKMQ (reference sequence). V shed 0 bases and J shed 8 bases, with 19 bases lying between them. The length of the CDR3 is 17 residues. This CDR3 reads CASSLGSHGGGSEKLFF. The CDR3 nucleotides read TGTGCCAGCAGCTTAGGCTCTCACGGGGGCGGGAGCGAAAAACTGTTTTTT.